This is a list of T cell receptor beta chains from one sample in a study of shared clonotypes between healthy human individuals. Sequencing used immunoSEQ multiplex PCR; TCRdb keeps in-frame clones, though not all of them. The sample contains over 850,000 clones, around 78% of which appear only once. Sequenced sample: memory CD4+ T cells from PBMCs. The source is a man between 18 and 35 years old in good health. Some clones in this sample may be carry-over from other donors' samples. Both conserved end residues are part of each CDR3. D genes are given only for firm matches. Size tells how often a clone was seen (once, few, many) or the class of an expanded clone, and some rows leave it out.

d_call j_call clone_size v_call cdr3_aa cdr3_nt
TRBD1 TRBJ1-5 . TRBV5-1 CASSEGQSNQPQHF TGCGCCAGCAGCGAGGGACAGAGCAATCAGCCCCAGCATTTT
. TRBJ1-1 . TRBV18 CASSPPDGTNTEAFF TGTGCCAGCTCACCACCCGACGGTACGAACACTGAAGCTTTCTTT
. TRBJ1-1 once TRBV28 CASSPSTGANTEAFF TGTGCCAGCAGTCCGTCTACGGGGGCGAACACTGAAGCTTTCTTT
. TRBJ2-7 . TRBV5-6 CASSFGPSAFYEQYF TGTGCCAGCAGCTTCGGTCCCTCTGCTTTCTACGAGCAGTACTTC
. TRBJ2-1 . TRBV6-6 CASSTQRGNEQFF TGTGCCAGCAGCACCCAACGGGGGAATGAGCAGTTCTTC
. TRBJ2-7 . TRBV7-2 CASSLGGYPSYEQYF TGTGCCAGCAGCTTAGGCGGCTACCCTTCCTACGAGCAGTACTTC
. TRBJ1-1 . TRBV5-1 CASKLSGGVKNTEAFF TGCGCCAGCAAGTTATCCGGGGGAGTAAAGAACACTGAAGCTTTCTTT
. TRBJ2-7 . TRBV4-2 CASSPMDGPLYEQYF TGTGCCAGCAGCCCGATGGACGGCCCCCTCTACGAGCAGTACTTC
. TRBJ1-2 few TRBV15 CATSRDRNLGYTF TGTGCCACCAGCAGAGATCGGAACCTAGGCTACACCTTC
. TRBJ2-7 . TRBV2 CAITIGVGGEQYF TGTGCCATCACTATCGGGGTCGGGGGCGAGCAGTACTTC
. TRBJ2-3 few TRBV11-2 CASSLWVWTDTQYF TGTGCCAGCAGCTTATGGGTGTGGACAGATACGCAGTATTTT
. TRBJ1-1 few TRBV28 CASSPPGHSEAFF TGTGCCAGCAGCCCCCCGGGACACAGTGAAGCTTTCTTT
TRBD2 TRBJ2-1 . TRBV11-2 CASSSLKGAGGINEQFF TGTGCCAGCAGCTCCCTAAAGGGCGCGGGAGGGATCAATGAGCAGTTCTTC
TRBD1 TRBJ2-3 . TRBV15 CATSRDLRQGTSGTDTQYF TGTGCCACCAGCAGAGATCTGAGACAGGGGACTTCAGGGACAGATACGCAGTATTTT
. TRBJ1-3 . TRBV19 CASSLGSGNTIYF TGTGCCAGTAGTCTGGGGTCCGGAAACACCATATATTTT
. TRBJ2-1 . TRBV15 CATSRVLKEEQFF TGTGCCACCAGCAGGGTTCTAAAGGAGGAGCAGTTCTTC
. TRBJ1-5 . TRBV7-2 CASSLSYPSAQPQHF TGTGCCAGCAGCTTATCTTACCCCAGTGCGCAGCCCCAGCATTTT
. TRBJ1-5 few TRBV30 CAWSVRGRGNQPQHF TGTGCCTGGAGTGTACGAGGTAGGGGCAATCAGCCCCAGCATTTT
. TRBJ1-1 . TRBV7-8 CASSFTRGLSDTEAFF TGTGCCAGCAGCTTTACCAGGGGCCTCTCCGACACTGAAGCTTTCTTT
. TRBJ2-2 . TRBV29-1 CSVLPQGNTGELFF TGCAGCGTATTACCTCAGGGGAACACCGGGGAGCTGTTTTTT
. TRBJ1-5 . TRBV7-8 CASSKTGGENQPQHF TGTGCCAGCAGCAAAACGGGGGGGGAGAATCAGCCCCAGCATTTT
TRBD1 TRBJ2-5 . TRBV29-1 CSVVPGQGETQYF TGCAGCGTGGTACCGGGACAGGGAGAGACCCAGTACTTC
. TRBJ1-2 once TRBV2 CASSRTTVGDGYTF TGTGCCAGCAGCCGTACGACGGTGGGGGATGGCTACACCTTC
TRBD1 TRBJ1-2 . TRBV4-3 CASSQEPGQVFYGYTF TGCGCCAGCAGCCAAGAGCCAGGACAGGTATTCTATGGCTACACCTTC
. TRBJ2-1 . TRBV28 CASSSGLGTYNEQFF TGTGCCAGCAGTTCGGGGCTGGGGACGTACAATGAGCAGTTCTTC
TRBD2 TRBJ2-7 . TRBV11-2 CASSLRASGRVEQYF TGTGCCAGCAGCTTAAGAGCTAGCGGGAGGGTCGAGCAGTACTTC
TRBD1 TRBJ1-2 few TRBV19 CASTLGAQGAGYGYTF TGTGCCAGTACCCTGGGGGCTCAGGGGGCCGGCTATGGCTACACCTTC
TRBD1 TRBJ1-5 . TRBV11-1 CAVQGMNNQPQHF TGTGCCGTACAGGGGATGAACAATCAGCCCCAGCATTTT
TRBD2 TRBJ2-7 few TRBV11-2 CASRTEGGSREQYF TGTGCCAGCAGGACAGAAGGCGGGAGTCGGGAGCAGTACTTC
TRBD2 TRBJ2-3 . TRBV2 CASSRIAGVGIF TGTGCCAGCAGTCGAATAGCGGGAGTCGGGATTTTT
. TRBJ2-1 . TRBV5-1 CASSSDLAGSYNEQFF TGCGCCAGCAGCTCGGATCTAGCAGGCTCCTACAATGAGCAGTTCTTC
TRBD2 TRBJ2-7 . TRBV7-2 CASSLGLAKISYEQYF TGTGCCAGCAGCTTAGGACTAGCCAAAATTTCCTACGAGCAGTACTTC
TRBD2 TRBJ2-2 . TRBV28 CASSLSGANTGELFF TGTGCCAGCAGTCTTAGCGGGGCGAACACCGGGGAGCTGTTTTTT
. TRBJ1-1 . TRBV5-8 CASSWDGGGGDTEAFF TGTGCCAGCAGCTGGGATGGGGGTGGGGGAGACACTGAAGCTTTCTTT
. TRBJ1-2 . TRBV6-1 CASSSLTSNYGYTF TGTGCCAGCAGCAGCCTTACTTCGAACTATGGCTACACCTTC
. TRBJ1-5 few TRBV18 CASSPVNQPQHF TGTGCCAGCTCACCGGTAAATCAGCCCCAGCATTTT
. TRBJ1-2 . TRBV27 CASKEWMGGYTF TGTGCCAGCAAGGAGTGGATGGGTGGCTACACCTTC
. TRBJ1-2 . TRBV28 CASSLPAVDGYTF TGTGCCAGCAGTTTGCCTGCCGTGGATGGCTACACCTTC
TRBD1 TRBJ2-5 . TRBV18 CASSRDRKETQYF TGTGCCAGCTCACGGGACAGAAAAGAGACCCAGTACTTC
TRBD1 TRBJ1-2 few TRBV6-6 CASSKDRAYGYTF TGTGCCAGCAGCAAAGACAGGGCCTATGGCTACACCTTC
. TRBJ2-3 . TRBV11-3 CASSSSRTGDTQYF TGTGCCAGCAGCTCTTCTCGCACGGGAGATACGCAGTATTTT
. TRBJ1-5 few TRBV2 CASRSDNQPQHF TGTGCCAGCAGATCGGACAATCAGCCCCAGCATTTT
. TRBJ2-1 . TRBV7-9 CASSNDGLGQFF TGTGCCAGCAGCAACGACGGACTCGGGCAGTTCTTC
. TRBJ2-3 . TRBV18 CASSPPGFSTDTQYF TGTGCCAGCTCACCACCGGGCTTCAGCACAGATACGCAGTATTTT
TRBD1 TRBJ2-7 . TRBV5-1 CASSLGQGAYEQYF TGCGCCAGCAGCCTGGGACAGGGGGCCTACGAGCAGTACTTC
. TRBJ2-2 once TRBV15 CATSRAKSLSAAGELFF TGTGCCACCAGCAGGGCGAAATCCCTTTCGGCAGCCGGGGAGCTGTTTTTT
TRBD2 TRBJ2-2 many TRBV7-6 CASSQLAGGDTGELFF TGTGCCAGCAGCCAACTAGCGGGAGGAGACACCGGGGAGCTGTTTTTT
. TRBJ1-2 . TRBV19 CASSIRDTNYGYTF TGTGCCAGTAGTATAAGGGACACGAACTATGGCTACACCTTC
. TRBJ2-7 . TRBV28 CASRLSRGSYEQYF TGTGCCAGCCGTCTATCGAGGGGTTCCTACGAGCAGTACTTC
. TRBJ2-3 . TRBV6-6 CASSSRGTDTQYF TGTGCCAGCAGTTCGAGGGGCACAGATACGCAGTATTTT
TRBD2 TRBJ2-1 . TRBV28 CASSSQTSGSLSYNEQFF TGTGCCAGCAGTTCTCAGACTAGCGGGAGTCTCTCCTACAATGAGCAGTTCTTC
. TRBJ2-5 . TRBV11-2 CASSLAGVETQYF TGTGCCAGCAGCTTAGCAGGGGTCGAGACCCAGTACTTC
. TRBJ1-5 . TRBV4-2 CASSPLEGQPQHF TGTGCCAGCAGCCCATTGGAGGGTCAGCCCCAGCATTTT
. TRBJ2-2 . TRBV5-1 CASSLAQGDTGELFF TGCGCCAGCAGCTTAGCTCAGGGCGACACCGGGGAGCTGTTTTTT
TRBD1 TRBJ1-1 . TRBV19 CASSQTGANTEAFF TGTGCCAGTAGTCAGACAGGGGCTAACACTGAAGCTTTCTTT
TRBD1 TRBJ1-2 . TRBV30 CAWSVAGTVFYGYTF TGTGCCTGGAGTGTCGCCGGGACAGTGTTCTATGGCTACACCTTC